This T cell receptor beta chain was recorded in a study of blood T cell repertoires in COVID-19. Study details: Researchers got acute and convalescent COVID-19 samples from the United States, Italy and Spain. T cells, B-cell-depleted T cells, or PBMCs supplied cDNA or gDNA.

Germline-derived CDR1 and CDR2 are SNHLY and FYNNEI. V shed 7 bases and J shed 0 bases, with 9 bases lying between them. The CDR3 loop spans 13 amino acids. Original handling: By means of reference gene primer amplification, nucleated cell counts were estimated. Method: immunoSEQ multiplex PCR; TCRdb's copy keeps in-frame clones and lacks some. V, J and clone size derive from that table, while D and trimming were established from the DNA sequence. The sample lists hundreds of thousands of clones, 89% seen once, with about 0.91% in the top ten. The receptor's source is a man between 18 and 29 years old with COVID-19, enrolled during active disease. The sample comprised peripheral blood. The V gene is TRBV2, the J gene TRBJ2-5; possible D gene TRBD2, 5 bases. The CDR3 loop reads CASNWENQETQYF. CDR3 DNA sequence: TGTGCCAGCAACTGGGAGAACCAAGAGACCCAGTACTTC.